This T cell receptor beta chain was profiled in a study of blood T cell repertoires in COVID-19. Whole-study context: In each case, the material was cDNA or gDNA derived from T cells, B-cell-depleted T cells, or PBMCs.

Residents of 24 US areas, aged about 18 to 100 years, made up the participants. Cohort 3 recovered donors had two negative PCRs, clearance, or symptom resolution. The CDR3 loop spans 15 amino acids. Per the germline V gene, CDR1 is SGHTA and CDR2 is FQGTGA. V was trimmed by 5 bases and J by 6 bases, leaving 17 bases between them. Authors' processing steps: Quantification of nucleated cells was approximated via reference gene primer amplification. The method was immunoSEQ multiplex PCR; TCRdb's version includes in-frame clones alone and lacks a portion of them. That table supplies the V and J calls and clone size; D and trimming were determined from the DNA. This sample has fewer than 350,000 clones, with roughly 89% found just once. The table lists this clone with a count of one.

What was sequenced was PBMCs or T cells enriched from blood (not recorded which). The clonotype was recovered from a man aged 60 to 69 who had recovered from COVID-19. The chain couples TRBV7-3 to TRBJ2-1; D gene uncertain. In DNA form, the CDR3 reads TGTGCCAGCAGCGAAACCCCAGCGACGGGCAATGAGCAGTTCTTC. Residues: CASSETPATGNEQFF.